The clone carrying this T cell receptor (beta chain) was observed a few times. Its antigen is still unknown. The PCR was carried out with 60 Vbeta primers and 13 Jbeta primers. Per the original methods: The count from a later analysis was tens of millions of unique TCR beta chains, around 10 million of them shared. Generated by immunoSEQ multiplex PCR, the TCRdb table keeps only in-frame clones and is missing some. V and J calls plus clone size are reproduced from that table; the DNA served to infer D and trimming. The table shows about 120,000 clones, with more than 75% occurring only once. The data derive from a study of cytomegalovirus exposure and HLA in healthy donors. Trimming shortened V by 1 base and J by 0 bases, and 17 bases separated the two germline ends. This CDR3 comprises 18 residues. Germline CDR1 SGHRS, CDR2 YFSETQ. Study observations and caveats: Likely technical artifact: a cluster of highly shared sequence variants. By a later analysis, the bulk of CMV-associated TCR beta chains appeared HLA-restricted. The classifier reportedly diagnosed cytomegalovirus status with high specificity and sensitivity.

The receptor was derived from a man aged 18 to 30 in good health and CMV-seronegative. This chain links TRBV5-1 with TRBJ1-3; perhaps TRBD1 as D (5 bases). Sample: PBMCs. DNA for the CDR3: TGCGCCAGCAGCTTGTCCTCGGCAGGGAGGACCTCTGGAAACACCATATATTTT. It translates to CASSLSSAGRTSGNTIYF.